One sample yielded the 5 T cell receptor beta chains listed below, sequenced in a study of cytomegalovirus exposure and HLA in healthy donors (dated by TCRdb to about 2017). Libraries were built with the immunoSEQ multiplex PCR assay. The multiplex PCR relied on a mix of 60 forward primers for TCR Vbeta segments and 13 reverse primers for TCR Jbeta segments. What TCRdb holds here is the immuneACCESS table cut down to in-frame rearrangements. Part of the clones is not present; checked against another copy, under half of the missing clones reflect an unresolved V gene, and the others are unexplained. The sample table contains 210,000 or so clones; only one count was recorded for less than 85% of them. Together, the top ten hold about 0.22% of the sample. Sequencing used PBMCs. Source of these receptors: a girl aged 2 to 9 in good health and CMV-seronegative.

The genes are TRBV6-5 and TRBJ1-4; D unclear. From germline, CDR1 is MNHEY and CDR2 SVGAGI. This CDR3 contains 15 residues. The V end lost 2 bases, the J end lost 8 bases, and 15 bases lay between the germline ends. CDR3 residues: CASSYAAGGREKLFF. The CDR3 region has the DNA TGTGCCAGCAGTTACGCCGCAGGAGGGCGGGAAAAACTGTTTTTT.

The chain joins TRBV18 to TRBJ1-2; tentatively, D is TRBD1 (6 bases). Trimming removed 3 bases from V and 7 bases from J, with 18 bases in between. Germline values: CDR1 KGHSH, CDR2 LQKENI. CDR3 length: 15 residues. CDR3 nucleotide sequence: TGTGCCAGCTCACCTTCCGGTCAGGGGAGTGGTGGCTACACCTTC. Its translation is CASSPSGQGSGGYTF.

The chain carries TRBV29-1 and TRBJ1-1; TRBD1 matches at 11 bases. CDR1 and CDR2 from the germline V gene are SQVTM and ANQGSEA. CDR3 size: 13 residues. CDR3 nucleotides: TGCAGGGGACAGGGGGACATAGCGACTGAAGCTTTCTTT. It specifies CRGQGDIATEAFF. The full variable domain, in which reference TRBV29-1 and TRBJ1-1 provide the parts outside the CDR3, is SAVISQKPSRDICQRGTSLTIQCQVDSQVTMMFWYRQQPGQSLTLIATANQGSEATYESGFVIDKFPISRPNLTFSTLTVSNMSPEDSSIYLCRGQGDIATEAFFGQGTRLTVV.

This clone appeared a single time. J is TRBJ1-1 and V is TRBV19; tentatively, D is TRBD1 (6 bases). This CDR3 contains 16 residues. The V and J ends lost 1 base and 5 bases respectively, with 17 bases between them. The germline gives CDR1 LNHDA, CDR2 SQIVND (reference sequence). The CDR3 reads CASSIGVWQGKTEAFF. CDR3 coding DNA: TGTGCCAGTAGTATAGGTGTATGGCAGGGGAAGACTGAAGCTTTCTTT.

This clone was counted between two and nine times. The rearrangement uses TRBV5-1 and TRBJ2-2; tentative D call: TRBD1 (6 bases). V was shortened by 4 bases and J by 0 bases, with 16 bases between the two germline ends. The CDR3 sequence is 17 residues long. Looked up from germline, CDR1 is SGHRS and CDR2 is YFSETQ. This chain's CDR3 is CASSPQGPLTNTGELFF. CDR3 bases: TGCGCCAGCAGCCCACAGGGACCATTGACGAACACCGGGGAGCTGTTTTTT.